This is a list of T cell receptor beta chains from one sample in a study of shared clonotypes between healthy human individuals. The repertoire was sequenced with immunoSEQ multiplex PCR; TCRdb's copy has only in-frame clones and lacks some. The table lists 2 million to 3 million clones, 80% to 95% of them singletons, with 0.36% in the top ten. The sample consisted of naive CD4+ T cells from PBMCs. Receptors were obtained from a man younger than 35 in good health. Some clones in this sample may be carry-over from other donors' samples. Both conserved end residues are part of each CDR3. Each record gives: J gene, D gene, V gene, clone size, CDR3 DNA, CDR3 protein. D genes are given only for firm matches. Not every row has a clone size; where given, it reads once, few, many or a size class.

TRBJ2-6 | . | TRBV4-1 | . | TGCGCCAGCAGCCAAGAATGGCGCTCTGGGGCCAACGTCCTGACTTTC | CASSQEWRSGANVLTF
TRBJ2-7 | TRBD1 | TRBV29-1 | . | TGCAGCGTCAGGACAGGGGACGCCTACGAGCAGTACTTC | CSVRTGDAYEQYF
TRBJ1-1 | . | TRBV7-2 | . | TGTGCCAGCAGCTTAGCGCCGGGGATGAACACTGAAGCTTTCTTT | CASSLAPGMNTEAFF
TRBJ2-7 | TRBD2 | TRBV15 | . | TGTGCCACCAGCAGAGAACCGGGACTAGCGGGAGGTTACGAGCAGTACTTC | CATSREPGLAGGYEQYF
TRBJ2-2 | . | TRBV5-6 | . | TGTGCCAGCAGCTTTCAGGGGACAAGCACCGGGGAGCTGTTTTTT | CASSFQGTSTGELFF
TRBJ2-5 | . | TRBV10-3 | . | TGTGCCATCAGTGAAATCATGGCCCAAGAGACCCAGTACTTC | CAISEIMAQETQYF
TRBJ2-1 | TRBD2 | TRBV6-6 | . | TGTGCCAGCAGTCCGACTAGCGGGGGGTCCTACAATGAGCAGTTCTTC | CASSPTSGGSYNEQFF
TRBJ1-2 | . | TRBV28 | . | TGTGCCAGCAGTTTACAGCGCCAAGAGGGTGGCTACACCTTC | CASSLQRQEGGYTF
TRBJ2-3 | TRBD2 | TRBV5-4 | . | TGTGCCAGCAGCTTGGGACTAGCCGGCACAGATACGCAGTATTTT | CASSLGLAGTDTQYF
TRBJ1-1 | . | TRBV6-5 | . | TGTGCCAGCAGAGAGATGGCAGGGAACACTGAAGCTTTCTTT | CASREMAGNTEAFF
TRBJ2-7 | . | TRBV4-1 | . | TGCGCCAGCAGCCAAGACCGGGCAGTAACTTACGAGCAGTACTTC | CASSQDRAVTYEQYF
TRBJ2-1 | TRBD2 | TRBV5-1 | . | TGCGCCAGCAGCCTGGGACTAGCGGGGTACAATGAGCAGTTCTTC | CASSLGLAGYNEQFF
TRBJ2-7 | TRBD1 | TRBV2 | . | TGTGCCAGCAGTCCAGGAGGAGACAGGGACCCCTACGAGCAGTACTTC | CASSPGGDRDPYEQYF
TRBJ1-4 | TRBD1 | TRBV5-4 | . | TGTGCCAGCAGCCTACAGGGGGCCGGTGAAAAACTGTTTTTT | CASSLQGAGEKLFF
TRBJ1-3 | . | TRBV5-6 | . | TGTGCCAGCAGCTCCAGCGTCGAACCGACAGCATCCGGAAACACCATATATTTT | CASSSSVEPTASGNTIYF
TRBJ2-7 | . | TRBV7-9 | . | TGTGCCACCTCACTGGGGAGCTCCTACGAGCAGTACTTC | CATSLGSSYEQYF
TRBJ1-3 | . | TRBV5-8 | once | TGTGCCAGCAGCTTGCGGACAGCTGGAAACACCATATATTTT | CASSLRTAGNTIYF
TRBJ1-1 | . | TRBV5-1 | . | TGCGCCAGCAGCCCCGGCATGAACACTGAAGCTTTCTTT | CASSPGMNTEAFF
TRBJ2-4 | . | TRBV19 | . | TGTGCCAGTAGTCCGGTGGGGAAAAACATTCAGTACTTC | CASSPVGKNIQYF
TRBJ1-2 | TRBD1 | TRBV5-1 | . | TGCGCCAGCAGCTTGCCAACAGGGGGAGCGACTAACTATGGCTACACCTTC | CASSLPTGGATNYGYTF
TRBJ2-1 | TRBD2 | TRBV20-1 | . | TGCAGTGCTAGACTAGCGGGAGAATTCTTC | CSARLAGEFF
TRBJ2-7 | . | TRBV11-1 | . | TGTGCCAGCAGCCCCAGCTACTACGAGCAGTACTTC | CASSPSYYEQYF
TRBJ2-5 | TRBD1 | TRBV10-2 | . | TGCGCCAGCAGAGGGACAGGGGGTGCGGAGACCCAGTACTTC | CASRGTGGAETQYF
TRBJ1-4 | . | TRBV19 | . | TGTGCCAGTAGTATAGACGCGGGAATAGGTGAAAAACTGTTTTTT | CASSIDAGIGEKLFF
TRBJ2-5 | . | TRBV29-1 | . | TGCAGCGTTGCAGGCAGGGTGATGGAGACCCAGTACTTC | CSVAGRVMETQYF
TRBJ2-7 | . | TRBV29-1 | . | TGCAGCGTTGGGGGGCGGATGAACTACGAGCAGTACTTC | CSVGGRMNYEQYF
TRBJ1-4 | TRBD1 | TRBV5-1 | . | TGCGCCAGCAGCTTGGCAGAGGGGGCGACTTCTAATGAAAAACTGTTTTTT | CASSLAEGATSNEKLFF
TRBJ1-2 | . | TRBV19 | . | TGTGCCAGTAGTAAAAAAGGGTCCAACTATGGCTACACCTTC | CASSKKGSNYGYTF
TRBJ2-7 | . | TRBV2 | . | TGTGCCAGCAGGACCGGGACTGTTGCCTACGAGCAGTACTTC | CASRTGTVAYEQYF
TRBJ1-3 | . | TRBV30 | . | TGTGCCTGGAGCGCAACAGGGTTAGGGAGAAACACCATATATTTT | CAWSATGLGRNTIYF
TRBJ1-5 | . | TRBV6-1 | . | TGTGCCAGTGGTTTCGCAGTAGTCAATCAGCCCCAGCATTTT | CASGFAVVNQPQHF
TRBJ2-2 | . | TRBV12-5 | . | TGTGCTAGTGGTAATCCCGGGACATCGAACACCGGGGAGCTGTTTTTT | CASGNPGTSNTGELFF
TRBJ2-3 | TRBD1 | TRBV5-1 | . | TGCGCCAGCAGCCCCGGGACAGACCGAGGTACGCAGTATTTT | CASSPGTDRGTQYF
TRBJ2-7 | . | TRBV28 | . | TGTGCCAGCACCCCCTCGGTCCAATACGAGCAGTACTTC | CASTPSVQYEQYF
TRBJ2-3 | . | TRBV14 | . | TGTGCCAGCAGCCCAAGGGGTCTTGGCACAGATACGCAGTATTTT | CASSPRGLGTDTQYF
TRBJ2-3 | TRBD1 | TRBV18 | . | TGTGCCAGCTCACCGGGACAGGTCACAGATACGCAGTATTTT | CASSPGQVTDTQYF
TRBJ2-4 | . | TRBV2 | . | TGTGCCAGCAGCTGGGACCGGCCGTACATTCAGTACTTC | CASSWDRPYIQYF
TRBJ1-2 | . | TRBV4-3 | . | TGCGCCAGCAGCCAGGCCGGGGGCAGGGTGGAGGGCTACACCTTC | CASSQAGGRVEGYTF
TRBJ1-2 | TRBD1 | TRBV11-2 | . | TGTGCCAGCAGCCCCAGGGGGAACTATGGCTACACCTTC | CASSPRGNYGYTF
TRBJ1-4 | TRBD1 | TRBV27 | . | TGTGCCAGCAGTCCAATGGACAGGGGGCTTTCTAATGAAAAACTGTTTTTT | CASSPMDRGLSNEKLFF
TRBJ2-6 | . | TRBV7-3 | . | TGTGCCAGCAGCTTAAGGGGCTCTCGAGCGGGGGCCAACGTCCTGACTTTC | CASSLRGSRAGANVLTF
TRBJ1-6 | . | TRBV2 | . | TGTGCCAGCAGTGAGAGGCGGAGCTCCTATAATTCACCCCTCCACTTT | CASSERRSSYNSPLHF
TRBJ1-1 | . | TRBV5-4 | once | TGTGCCAGCAGCTTGGATCGGATGAACACTGAAGCTTTCTTT | CASSLDRMNTEAFF
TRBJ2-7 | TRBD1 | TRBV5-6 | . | TGTGCCAGCAGCTTCGGACAGGGGGAGCAGTACTTC | CASSFGQGEQYF
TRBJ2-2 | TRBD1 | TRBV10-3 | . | TGTGCCATCATTGGTTTGGGACAGGGGGTCACCGGGGAGCTGTTTTTT | CAIIGLGQGVTGELFF
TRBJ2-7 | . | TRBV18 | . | TGTGCCAGCTCACCACCCTCCGGGAGTTTCTACGAGCAGTACTTC | CASSPPSGSFYEQYF
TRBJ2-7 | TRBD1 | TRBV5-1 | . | TGCGCCAGCAGCTTTGGGACAGGGGGCAGTGGGCAGTACTTC | CASSFGTGGSGQYF
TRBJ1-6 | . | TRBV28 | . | TGTGCCAGCAGTCCCGGGACTTATAATTCACCCCTCCACTTT | CASSPGTYNSPLHF
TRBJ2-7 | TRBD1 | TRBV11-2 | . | TGTGCCAGCAGCCTCAGGGGGAGACCCCTTGGGATCTACGAGCAGTACTTC | CASSLRGRPLGIYEQYF
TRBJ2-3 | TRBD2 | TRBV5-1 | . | TGCGCCAGCAGCCTAATAGCGGGAGTGGCAGATACGCAGTATTTT | CASSLIAGVADTQYF
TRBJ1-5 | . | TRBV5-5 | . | TGTGCCAGCAGCTTGACGGGATCCCAGAGTAGTGTGCATTTT | CASSLTGSQSSVHF
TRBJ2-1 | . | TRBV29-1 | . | TGCAGCGCCCAGGGGCCAGACAATGAGCAGTTCTTC | CSAQGPDNEQFF
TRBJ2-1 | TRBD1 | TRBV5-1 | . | TGCGCCAGCAGCTATCAGAACAGGGGGCCCCGGGGCGATGAGCAGTTCTTC | CASSYQNRGPRGDEQFF
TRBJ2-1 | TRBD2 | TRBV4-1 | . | TGCGCCAGCAGCCAGGCTAGCGGGAATAGGGCTTATAGCTCCTACAATGAGCAGTTCTTC | CASSQASGNRAYSSYNEQFF
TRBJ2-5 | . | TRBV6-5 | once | TGTGCCAGCAGTTACGACTTACAAGAGACCCAGTACTTC | CASSYDLQETQYF
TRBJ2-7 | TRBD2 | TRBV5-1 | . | TGCGCCAGCAGCTTGTGGGGACTAGCGGGAGGGTTCTACGAGCAGTACTTC | CASSLWGLAGGFYEQYF
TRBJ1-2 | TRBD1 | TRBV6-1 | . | TGTGCCAGCAGTCACACGACAGGGGGCTATGGCTACACCTTC | CASSHTTGGYGYTF
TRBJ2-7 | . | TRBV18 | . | TGTGCCAGCTCACCAGGGACTGGGGACGAGCAGTACTTC | CASSPGTGDEQYF
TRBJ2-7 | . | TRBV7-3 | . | TGTGCCAGCAGCTTAACCGGGACTCACGAGCAGTACTTC | CASSLTGTHEQYF
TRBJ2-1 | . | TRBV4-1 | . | TGCGCCAGCAGCCAAGAGGGTGGTCCGTTGTACAATGAGCAGTTCTTC | CASSQEGGPLYNEQFF